The clone carrying this TCR beta chain was observed a single time. The assay was immunoSEQ multiplex PCR, and TCRdb's table has in-frame clones only and misses some. The sample lists almost 400,000 clones; nearly 90% were seen once. This specimen comes from a study of blood T cell repertoires in COVID-19. The CDR3 totals 14 residues. The germline gives CDR1 GTSNPN, CDR2 SVGIG (reference sequence). Trimming at V came to 0 bases and at J to 7 bases, leaving 6 bases not matched to a gene. The age range of participants was about 18 to 90 years, with residence in more than 20 US areas. Cohorts were assigned according to the clinical history that participants reported.

What was sequenced was PBMCs or T cells enriched from blood (not recorded which). This TCR came from a woman aged 25 to 39 who had recovered from COVID-19. The chain uses TRBV30 and TRBJ2-7, with TRBD2 matching 10 bases. The CDR3 DNA is TGTGCCTGGAGTGTACGAGCGGGAGGGAGGGAGCAGTACTTC. Encoded protein: CAWSVRAGGREQYF. Filled out from reference TRBV30 and TRBJ2-7, the complete variable domain reads SQTIHQWPATLVQPVGSPLSLECTVEGTSNPNLYWYRQAAGRGLQLLFYSVGIGQISSEVPQNLSASRPQDRQFILSSKKLLLSDSGFYLCAWSVRAGGREQYFGPGTRLTVT.